This T cell receptor beta chain comes out of a study of human T cells and chemical hapten exposure. TCRdb reprocessed the RACE reads via MiXCR and lists one record per CDR3 protein. There are approximately 320,000 distinct CDR3 sequences in the sample; around 5.5% occur only once, and more than 8% lies in the top ten. Time point specified: pre-sensitization, week 0. The treatment denotes: therapeutic diphenylcyclopropenone sensitization with weekly scalp DPC. This CDR3 is built from 14 residues. J gave up 6 bases and V 6 bases, and 5 bases lay outside the gene matches. Per germline, CDR1 MDHEN and CDR2 SYDVKM.

The rearrangement links TRBV28 to TRBJ1-6; 7 nucleotides agree with TRBD1. The receptor's source is a young woman with alopecia areata. Some clones in this sample may be carry-over from other donors' samples. The starting material was whole blood, obtained in connection with sensitization to the hapten diphenylcyclopropenone (DPC). This chain's CDR3 is CASSGDRANSPLHF. As DNA, the CDR3 is TGTGCCAGCAGCGGAGACAGGGCTAATTCACCCCTCCACTTT.